Reported below is one TCR beta chain. No antigen is known for it. This record comes from a study of T cell responses to AZD1222 COVID-19 vaccine. The CDR3 loop spans 16 amino acids. Germline V gene lookup returns CDR1 SGDLS and CDR2 YYNGEE. V trimming: 0 bases; J trimming: 4 bases; junction bases outside the gene matches: 7. Clones were sequenced by immunoSEQ multiplex PCR, and TCRdb holds only the in-frame ones, with some missing. This sample yields some 80,000 clones, of which around 80% are seen a single time; approximately 30% belongs to the top ten. Study-wide results and limits: Only a handful of people who got AZD1222 tested seropositive at baseline.

The clonotype was recovered from an adult who received the MenACWY meningococcal vaccine as a control. The source material was peripheral blood, sampled 28 days after the second dose of the MenACWY control vaccine. This chain uses TRBV9 with TRBJ2-1; 7 nucleotides align to TRBD2. CDR3 sequence: CASSVVSGGSYNEQFF. The CDR3 nucleotides read TGTGCCAGCAGCGTAGTCTCCGGGGGGTCTTACAATGAGCAGTTCTTC.